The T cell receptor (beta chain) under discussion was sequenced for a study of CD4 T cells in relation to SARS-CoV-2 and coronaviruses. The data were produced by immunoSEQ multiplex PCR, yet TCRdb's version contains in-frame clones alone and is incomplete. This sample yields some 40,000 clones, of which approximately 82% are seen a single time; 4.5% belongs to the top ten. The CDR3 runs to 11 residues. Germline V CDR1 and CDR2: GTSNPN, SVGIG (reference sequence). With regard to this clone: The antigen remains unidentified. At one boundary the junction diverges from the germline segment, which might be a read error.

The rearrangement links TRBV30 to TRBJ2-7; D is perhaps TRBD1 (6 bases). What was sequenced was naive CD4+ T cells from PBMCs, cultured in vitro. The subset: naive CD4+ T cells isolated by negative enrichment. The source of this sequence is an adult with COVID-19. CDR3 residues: CAWSDPGHLLF. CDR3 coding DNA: TGTGCCTGGAGTGACCCGGGACACCTTCTTTTC.